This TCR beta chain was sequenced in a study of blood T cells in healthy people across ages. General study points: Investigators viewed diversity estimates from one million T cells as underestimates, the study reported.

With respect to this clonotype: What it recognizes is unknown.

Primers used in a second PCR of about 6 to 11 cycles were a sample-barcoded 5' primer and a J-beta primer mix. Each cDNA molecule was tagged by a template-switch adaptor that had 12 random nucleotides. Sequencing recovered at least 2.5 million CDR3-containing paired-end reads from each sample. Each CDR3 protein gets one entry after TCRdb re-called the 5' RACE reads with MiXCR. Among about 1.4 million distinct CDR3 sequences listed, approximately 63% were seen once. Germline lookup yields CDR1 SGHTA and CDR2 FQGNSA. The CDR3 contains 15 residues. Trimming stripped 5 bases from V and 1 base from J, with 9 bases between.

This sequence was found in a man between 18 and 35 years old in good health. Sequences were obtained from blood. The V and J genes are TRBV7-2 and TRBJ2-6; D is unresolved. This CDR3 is CASSRTPSGANVLTF. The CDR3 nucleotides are TGTGCCAGCAGCCGAACTCCTTCTGGGGCCAACGTCCTGACTTTC.